This is a list of T cell receptor beta chains from one sample in a study of OX40 agonist ivuxolimab in advanced cancers. Assay used: immunoSEQ multiplex PCR; TCRdb lists only in-frame clones, some missing. The sample lists tens of thousands of clones, approximately 92% occurring once. Sequenced material: CD4+ or CD8+ T cells sorted from blood, taken in a trial of the OX40 agonist ivuxolimab. The receptor set was obtained from an adult with an advanced solid tumor such as melanoma, head and neck, liver or kidney cancer. CDR3s include the opening cysteine and the closing phenylalanine or tryptophan. D genes are given only for firm matches. The size of a clone is reported for some rows only, either as once, few or many, or as a class for expanded clones.

size | J | V | D | DNA | CDR3
. | TRBJ2-7 | TRBV6-1 | TRBD1 | TGTGCCAGCAGGGCAGGGGGCTTCTACGAGCAGTACTTC | CASRAGGFYEQYF
. | TRBJ2-5 | TRBV28 | TRBD2 | TGTGCCAGCAGTTTAGCATTAGCGGGAGGGCAAGAGACCCAGTACTTC | CASSLALAGGQETQYF
. | TRBJ1-1 | TRBV19 | TRBD1 | TGTGCCAGTAGTTCAGACAGGGGCGGCGGCACTGAAGCTTTCTTT | CASSSDRGGGTEAFF
. | TRBJ2-7 | TRBV19 | . | TGTGCCAGTAGTGGAGGCAGGGGTTACGAGCAGTACTTC | CASSGGRGYEQYF
. | TRBJ2-1 | TRBV4-3 | TRBD2 | TGCGCCAGCAGCCCCGGGACTACCTACAATGAGCAGTTCTTC | CASSPGTTYNEQFF
. | TRBJ2-7 | TRBV7-8 | TRBD1 | TGTGCCAGCAGCTCATCCCGGGACAGGGAGTCCCACGAGCAGTACTTC | CASSSSRDRESHEQYF
. | TRBJ2-2 | TRBV27 | TRBD2 | TGTGCCAGCAGTTTTATAGCGGGAGCGAACACCGGGGAGCTGTTTTTT | CASSFIAGANTGELFF
. | TRBJ2-7 | TRBV9 | TRBD2 | TGTGCCAGCAGCCCCACACGACGACTAGCGGGCTCCTACGAGCAGTACTTC | CASSPTRRLAGSYEQYF
once | TRBJ2-7 | TRBV19 | . | TGTGCCAGTAGTATATCTCCGGGGGCGAACGAGCAGTACTTC | CASSISPGANEQYF
. | TRBJ2-7 | TRBV7-8 | TRBD1 | TGTGCCAGCAGCTCAAATCCCGGGACAGGGAGCTACGAGCAGTACTTC | CASSSNPGTGSYEQYF
. | TRBJ2-1 | TRBV28 | . | TGTGCCAGCAGTCATGGGGGGAATGAGCAGTTCTTC | CASSHGGNEQFF
. | TRBJ1-1 | TRBV4-1 | TRBD1 | TGCGCCAGCAGCTTGGGACAGGGCTACACTGAAGCTTTCTTT | CASSLGQGYTEAFF
once | TRBJ2-2 | TRBV13 | TRBD1 | TGTGCCAGCAGCTTAGAGGGGACAGGCGGCGTCGGGGAGCTGTTTTTT | CASSLEGTGGVGELFF
. | TRBJ1-2 | TRBV5-1 | TRBD1 | TGCGCCAGCAGCCTCGACAGGGATGGATTGCGGAACTATGGCTACACCTTC | CASSLDRDGLRNYGYTF
few | TRBJ2-3 | TRBV7-8 | TRBD2 | TGTGCCAGCAGCTTAGAGACTAGCGGGAGCAGCACAGATACGCAGTATTTT | CASSLETSGSSTDTQYF
. | TRBJ1-3 | TRBV7-6 | . | TGTGCCAGCAGCTTAAAAACAGGGTTCTCTGGAAACACCATATATTTT | CASSLKTGFSGNTIYF
. | TRBJ2-7 | TRBV10-3 | . | TGTGCCATCAGGGGCGACGGAGCCTACGAGCAGTACTTC | CAIRGDGAYEQYF
. | TRBJ2-1 | TRBV11-2 | . | TGTGCCAGCAGCTATCGTGAGCAGTTCTTC | CASSYREQFF
once | TRBJ2-7 | TRBV4-1 | . | TGCGCCAGCAGCCAAGAAAGCCAGGTTCCTACCTACGAGCAGTACTTC | CASSQESQVPTYEQYF
once | TRBJ2-7 | TRBV28 | TRBD2 | TGTGCCAGCAGTTATAGCGGGAGTAACGGCGAGCAGTACTTC | CASSYSGSNGEQYF
. | TRBJ2-5 | TRBV7-9 | . | TGTGCCAGCAGCTTTCATAGGGGTCAAGAGACCCAGTACTTC | CASSFHRGQETQYF
few | TRBJ2-3 | TRBV28 | . | TGTGCCAGCAGTCCTCCCCGTCTATCCCAAATCACAGATACGCAGTATTTT | CASSPPRLSQITDTQYF
once | TRBJ2-7 | TRBV13 | . | TGTGCCAGCAGCTTAGGTGCCAGGGTCTATGACGAGCAGTACTTC | CASSLGARVYDEQYF
. | TRBJ2-7 | TRBV11-2 | . | TGTGCCAGCAGCTTAGCCGGGATTAATTACGAGCAGTACTTC | CASSLAGINYEQYF
. | TRBJ2-7 | TRBV7-9 | TRBD1 | TGTGCCAGCAGCTCCTATACAGGGGCCCACGAGCAGTACTTC | CASSSYTGAHEQYF
. | TRBJ1-2 | TRBV5-4 | TRBD1 | TGTGCCAGCAGCCCCTGGACAGGGGTAGGCTACACCTTC | CASSPWTGVGYTF
. | TRBJ1-2 | TRBV7-9 | . | TGTGCCAGCAGCCATAGACAGAGCGTCGACTATGGCTACACCTTC | CASSHRQSVDYGYTF
. | TRBJ2-3 | TRBV10-2 | TRBD2 | TGCGCCAGCAGTGTAACCGGGACTAGCGGGAGAACAGATACGCAGTATTTT | CASSVTGTSGRTDTQYF
. | TRBJ2-7 | TRBV6-1 | . | TGTGCCAGCGGTCTCTACAAATACGAGCAGTACTTC | CASGLYKYEQYF
. | TRBJ2-1 | TRBV7-9 | . | TGTGCCAGCAGCTACAGGGAAAATGAGCAGTTCTTC | CASSYRENEQFF
. | TRBJ1-2 | TRBV10-3 | TRBD1 | TGTGCCATATTCCTAGGGACAGCCTATGGCTACACCTTC | CAIFLGTAYGYTF
once | TRBJ2-3 | TRBV28 | . | TGTGCCAGCAGTTTGGAATGGTTGGTTCTTCGACCCCACACAGATACGCAGTATTTT | CASSLEWLVLRPHTDTQYF
. | TRBJ2-7 | TRBV6-6 | TRBD2 | TGTGCCAGCAGTTACTCTGTCGGGGGGGTCCACGAGCAGTACTTC | CASSYSVGGVHEQYF
. | TRBJ1-5 | TRBV6-6 | . | TGTGCCACCGCTTTTCCGGGACAAAGCAATCAGCCCCAGCATTTT | CATAFPGQSNQPQHF
. | TRBJ2-7 | TRBV11-1 | . | TGTGCCAGCAGCCGTCAGGGCGAGCAGTACTTC | CASSRQGEQYF
. | TRBJ2-7 | TRBV7-9 | . | TGTGCCAGCAGCTTCCGGGACTTCCCCTACGAGCAGTACTTC | CASSFRDFPYEQYF
. | TRBJ2-1 | TRBV9 | TRBD2 | TGTGCCAGCAGCGTTAGGGCCGGGAGGGCCAAGGGGGGTGAGCAGTTCTTC | CASSVRAGRAKGGEQFF
. | TRBJ1-3 | TRBV18 | . | TGTGCCAGCTCACCAGGACAGAGCTCTGGAAACACCATATATTTT | CASSPGQSSGNTIYF
. | TRBJ1-2 | TRBV6-1 | . | TGTGCCAGCAGTTATCCCGGACGGTCCTATGGCTACACCTTC | CASSYPGRSYGYTF
. | TRBJ2-1 | TRBV10-2 | TRBD1 | TGCGCCAGCATCGACAGGGGAGCGCGTGATGAGCAGTTCTTC | CASIDRGARDEQFF
. | TRBJ1-3 | TRBV7-9 | . | TGTGCCAGCAGCTTCCAAGGAGCCATATATTTT | CASSFQGAIYF
once | TRBJ2-5 | TRBV6-5 | . | TGTGCCAGCAGCGACCTACAACAAGAGACCCAGTACTTC | CASSDLQQETQYF
. | TRBJ2-7 | TRBV29-1 | . | TGCAGCGTGCTAGACCGGGACACCCAAGGGGGGACGGGTATGTACGAGCAGTACTTC | CSVLDRDTQGGTGMYEQYF
. | TRBJ2-7 | TRBV7-9 | . | TGTGCCAGCAGCACTGGGTACGAGCAGTACTTC | CASSTGYEQYF
. | TRBJ2-1 | TRBV2 | . | TGTGCCAGCAGTGAAGTGGTTAGCGGAGGCAGGCAGGAGCAGTTCTTC | CASSEVVSGGRQEQFF
. | TRBJ1-5 | TRBV21-1 | . | TGTGCCAGCAGCAAAGGGGGAGGCCAGGGGGCTTTTCAGCCCCAGCATTTT | CASSKGGGQGAFQPQHF
. | TRBJ2-7 | TRBV9 | TRBD1 | TGTGCCAGCAGCCAGGGGACAGGGGGCTACGAGCAGTACTTC | CASSQGTGGYEQYF
. | TRBJ2-2 | TRBV19 | TRBD2 | TGTGCCAGTAGCCCCGCAGGGATTATGAGCGGGAGCAACACCGGGGAGCTGTTTTTT | CASSPAGIMSGSNTGELFF
. | TRBJ2-4 | TRBV28 | TRBD1 | TGTGCCACCCTAGGGACAGAGGATAACATTCAGTACTTC | CATLGTEDNIQYF
. | TRBJ2-5 | TRBV5-6 | TRBD1 | TGTGCCAGCAGCTGGATGACAGGGGGCGGAGAGACCCAGTACTTC | CASSWMTGGGETQYF
. | TRBJ2-1 | TRBV6-1 | TRBD2 | TGTGCCAGCAGTGGTTGGACTAGAAGTCCCAATGAGCAGTTCTTC | CASSGWTRSPNEQFF
. | TRBJ1-2 | TRBV7-6 | . | TGTGCCAGCAGCTTATATGGGGGTTCAGAGGATGGCTACACCTTC | CASSLYGGSEDGYTF
. | TRBJ2-1 | TRBV11-2 | TRBD1 | TGTGCCAGCAGCCACCGGGACAGGGGCCTCAATGAGCAGTTCTTC | CASSHRDRGLNEQFF
. | TRBJ2-7 | TRBV7-2 | TRBD1 | TGTGCCAGCAGCACAGCCGGGACAGGGGTCCTCTACGAGCAGTACTTC | CASSTAGTGVLYEQYF